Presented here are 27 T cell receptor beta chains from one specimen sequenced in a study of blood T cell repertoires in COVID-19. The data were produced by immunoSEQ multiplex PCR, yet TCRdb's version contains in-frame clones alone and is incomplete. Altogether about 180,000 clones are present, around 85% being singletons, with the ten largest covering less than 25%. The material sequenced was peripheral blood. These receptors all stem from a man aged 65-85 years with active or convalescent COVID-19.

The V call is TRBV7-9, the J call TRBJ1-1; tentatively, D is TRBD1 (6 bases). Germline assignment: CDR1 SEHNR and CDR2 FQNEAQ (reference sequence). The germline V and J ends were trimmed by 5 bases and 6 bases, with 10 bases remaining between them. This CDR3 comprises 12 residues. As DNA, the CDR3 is TGTGCCAGCAGCCGGGACATCCCTGAAGCTTTCTTT. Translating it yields CASSRDIPEAFF.

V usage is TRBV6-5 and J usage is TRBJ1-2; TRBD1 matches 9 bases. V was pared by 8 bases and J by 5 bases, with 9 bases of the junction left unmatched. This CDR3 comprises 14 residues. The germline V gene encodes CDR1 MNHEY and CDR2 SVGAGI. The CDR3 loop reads CASGNRGLGYGYTF. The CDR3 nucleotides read TGTGCCAGCGGAAACAGGGGGCTAGGGTATGGCTACACCTTC.

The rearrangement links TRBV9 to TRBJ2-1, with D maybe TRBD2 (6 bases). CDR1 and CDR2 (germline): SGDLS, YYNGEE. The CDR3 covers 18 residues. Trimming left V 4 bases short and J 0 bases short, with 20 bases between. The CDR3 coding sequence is TGTGCCAGCAGCTCCTTATCGGGAGCCTCGGTCTCCTACAATGAGCAGTTCTTC. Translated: CASSSLSGASVSYNEQFF.

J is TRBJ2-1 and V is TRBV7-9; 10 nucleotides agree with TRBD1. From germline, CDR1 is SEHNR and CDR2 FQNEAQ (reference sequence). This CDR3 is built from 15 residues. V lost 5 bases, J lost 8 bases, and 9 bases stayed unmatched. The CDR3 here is CASSRRQGAFDEQFF. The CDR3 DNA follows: TGTGCCAGCAGCAGACGACAGGGGGCTTTTGATGAGCAGTTCTTC.

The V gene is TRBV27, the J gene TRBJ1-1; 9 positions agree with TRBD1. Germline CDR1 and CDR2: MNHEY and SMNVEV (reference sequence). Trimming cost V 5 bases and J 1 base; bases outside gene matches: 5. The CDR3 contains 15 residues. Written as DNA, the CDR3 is TGTGCCAGCAGTCCCGGGACAGGGTCGAACACTGAAGCTTTCTTT. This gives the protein CASSPGTGSNTEAFF.

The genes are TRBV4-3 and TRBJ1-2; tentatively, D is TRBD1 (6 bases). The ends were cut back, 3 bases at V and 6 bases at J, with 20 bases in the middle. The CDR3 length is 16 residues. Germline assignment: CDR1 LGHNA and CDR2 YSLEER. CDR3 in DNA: TGCGCCAGCAGCCACCGAGGAGGCAGCAGGGGACATGGCTACACCTTC. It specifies CASSHRGGSRGHGYTF.

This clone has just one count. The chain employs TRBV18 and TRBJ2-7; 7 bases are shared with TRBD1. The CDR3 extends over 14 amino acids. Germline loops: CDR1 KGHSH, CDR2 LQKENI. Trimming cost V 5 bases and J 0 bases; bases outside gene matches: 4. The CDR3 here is CASSKTGDSYEQYF. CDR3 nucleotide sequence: TGTGCCAGCTCAAAAACAGGGGACTCCTACGAGCAGTACTTC.

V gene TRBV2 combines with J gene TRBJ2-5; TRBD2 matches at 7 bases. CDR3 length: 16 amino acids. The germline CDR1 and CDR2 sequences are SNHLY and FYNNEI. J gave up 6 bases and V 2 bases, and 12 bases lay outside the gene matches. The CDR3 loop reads CASSEPPSGGTKTQYF. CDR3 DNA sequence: TGTGCCAGCAGTGAACCCCCATCGGGGGGAACGAAGACCCAGTACTTC.

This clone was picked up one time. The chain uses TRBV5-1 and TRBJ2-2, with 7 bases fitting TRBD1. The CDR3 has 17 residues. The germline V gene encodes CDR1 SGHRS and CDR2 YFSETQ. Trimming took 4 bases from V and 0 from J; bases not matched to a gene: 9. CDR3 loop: CASSKRRDSANTGELFF. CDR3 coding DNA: TGCGCCAGCAGCAAACGCCGGGACAGCGCGAACACCGGGGAGCTGTTTTTT.

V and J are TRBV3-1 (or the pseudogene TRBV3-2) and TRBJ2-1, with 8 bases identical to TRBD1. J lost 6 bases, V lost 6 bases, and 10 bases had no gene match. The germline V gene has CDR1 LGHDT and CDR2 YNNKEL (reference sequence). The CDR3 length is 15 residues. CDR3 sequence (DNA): TGTGCCAGCAGAATCACAGGGGGTAGGATCAATGAGCAGTTCTTC. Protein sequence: CASRITGGRINEQFF.

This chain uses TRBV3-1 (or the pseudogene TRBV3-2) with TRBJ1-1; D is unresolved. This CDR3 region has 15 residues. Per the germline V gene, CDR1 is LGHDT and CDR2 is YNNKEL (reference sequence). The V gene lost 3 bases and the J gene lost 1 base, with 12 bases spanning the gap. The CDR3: CASSHTERENTEAFF. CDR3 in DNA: TGTGCCAGCAGCCATACCGAGAGAGAGAACACTGAAGCTTTCTTT.

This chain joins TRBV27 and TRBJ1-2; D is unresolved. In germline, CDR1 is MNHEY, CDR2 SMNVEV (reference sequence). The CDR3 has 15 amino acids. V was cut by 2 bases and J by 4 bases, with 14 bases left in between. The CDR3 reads CASSLGPPRSYGYTF. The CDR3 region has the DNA TGTGCCAGCAGTTTAGGGCCGCCCAGATCCTATGGCTACACCTTC.

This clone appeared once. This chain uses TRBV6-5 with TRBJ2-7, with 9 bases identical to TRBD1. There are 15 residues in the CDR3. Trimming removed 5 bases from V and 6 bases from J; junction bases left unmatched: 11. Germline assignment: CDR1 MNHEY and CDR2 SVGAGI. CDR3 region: CASSKDRGLLGEQYF. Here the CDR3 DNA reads TGTGCCAGCAGTAAGGACAGGGGCCTCCTTGGCGAGCAGTACTTC.

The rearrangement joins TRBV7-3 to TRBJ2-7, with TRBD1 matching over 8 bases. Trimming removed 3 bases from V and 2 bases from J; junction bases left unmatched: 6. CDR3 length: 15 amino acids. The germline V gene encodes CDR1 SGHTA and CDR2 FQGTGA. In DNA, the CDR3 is TGTGCCAGCAGCTTTGGAAAGACAGGGGCCTACGAGCAGTACTTC. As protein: CASSFGKTGAYEQYF. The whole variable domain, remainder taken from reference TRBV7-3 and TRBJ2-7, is GAGVSQTPSNKVTEKGKYVELRCDPISGHTALYWYRQSLGQGPEFLIYFQGTGAADDSGLPNDRFFAVRPEGSVSTLKIQRTERGDSAVYLCASSFGKTGAYEQYFGPGTRLTVT.

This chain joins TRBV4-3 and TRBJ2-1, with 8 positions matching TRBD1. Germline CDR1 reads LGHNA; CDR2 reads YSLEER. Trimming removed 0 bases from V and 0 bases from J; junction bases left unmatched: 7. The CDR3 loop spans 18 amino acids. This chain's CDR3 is CASSQDTRQGSSYNEQFF. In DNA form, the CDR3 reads TGCGCCAGCAGCCAAGATACGCGACAGGGGAGCTCCTACAATGAGCAGTTCTTC.

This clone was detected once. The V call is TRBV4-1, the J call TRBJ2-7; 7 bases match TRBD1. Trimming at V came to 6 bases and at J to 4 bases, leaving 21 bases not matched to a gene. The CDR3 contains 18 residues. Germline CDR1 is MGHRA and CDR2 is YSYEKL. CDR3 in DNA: TGCGCCAGCAGTCTAGGAAGGGGGCGCCTGGGGGTGGGATACGAGCAGTACTTC. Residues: CASSLGRGRLGVGYEQYF.

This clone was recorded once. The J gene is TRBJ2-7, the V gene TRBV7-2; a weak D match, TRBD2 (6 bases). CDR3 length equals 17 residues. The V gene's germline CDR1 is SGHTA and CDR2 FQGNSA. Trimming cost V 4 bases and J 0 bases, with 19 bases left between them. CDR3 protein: CASSSSGAGRSSYEQYF. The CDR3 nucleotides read TGTGCCAGCAGCTCCTCGGGTGCGGGAAGGAGCTCCTACGAGCAGTACTTC.

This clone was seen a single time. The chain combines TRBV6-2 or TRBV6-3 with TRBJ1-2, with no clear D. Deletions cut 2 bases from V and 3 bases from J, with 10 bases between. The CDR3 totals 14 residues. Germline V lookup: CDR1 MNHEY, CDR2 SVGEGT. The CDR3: CASSYRPGDYGYTF. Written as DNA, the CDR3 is TGTGCCAGCAGTTACCGCCCCGGGGACTATGGCTACACCTTC.

The CDR3 loop reads CASSPQGIKDEQYF. CDR3 nucleotide sequence: TGTGCCAGCTCACCACAGGGGATTAAGGACGAGCAGTACTTC. This chain uses TRBV18 with TRBJ2-7, with D maybe TRBD1 (5 bases). Germline lookup yields CDR1 KGHSH and CDR2 LQKENI. V lost 1 base to trimming and J lost 5 bases, with 12 bases between them. The CDR3 has 14 amino acids.

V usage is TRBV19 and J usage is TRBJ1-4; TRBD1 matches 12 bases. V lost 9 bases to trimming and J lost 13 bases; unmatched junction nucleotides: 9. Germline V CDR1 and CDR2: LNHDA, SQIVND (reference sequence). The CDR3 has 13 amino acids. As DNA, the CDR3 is TGTGCCAGCACGGGACAGGGGGCGAGGCGACTGTTTTTT. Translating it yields CASTGQGARRLFF. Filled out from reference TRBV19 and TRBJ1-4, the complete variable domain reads DGGITQSPKYLFRKEGQNVTLSCEQNLNHDAMYWYRQDPGQGLRLIYYSQIVNDFQKGDIAEGYSVSREKKESFPLTVTSAQKNPTAFYLCASTGQGARRLFFGSGTQLSVL.

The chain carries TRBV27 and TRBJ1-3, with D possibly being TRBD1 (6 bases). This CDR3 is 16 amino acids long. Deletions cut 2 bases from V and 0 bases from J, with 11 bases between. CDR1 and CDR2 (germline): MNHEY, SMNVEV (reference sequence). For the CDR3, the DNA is TGTGCCAGCAGTTTAAACAGGGACCTCTCTGGAAACACCATATATTTT. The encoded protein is CASSLNRDLSGNTIYF.

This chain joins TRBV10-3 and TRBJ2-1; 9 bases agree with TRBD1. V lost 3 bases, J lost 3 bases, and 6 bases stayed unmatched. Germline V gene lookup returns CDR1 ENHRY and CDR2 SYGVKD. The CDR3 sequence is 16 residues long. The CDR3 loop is CAISDLGQGSYNEQFF. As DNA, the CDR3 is TGTGCCATCAGTGATTTGGGACAGGGAAGCTACAATGAGCAGTTCTTC.

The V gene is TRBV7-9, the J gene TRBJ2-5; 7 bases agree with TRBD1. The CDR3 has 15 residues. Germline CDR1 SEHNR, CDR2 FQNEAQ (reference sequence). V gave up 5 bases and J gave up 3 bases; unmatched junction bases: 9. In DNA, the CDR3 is TGTGCCAGCAGCCAGACTCCTACAGGGGAAGAGACCCAGTACTTC. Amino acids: CASSQTPTGEETQYF.

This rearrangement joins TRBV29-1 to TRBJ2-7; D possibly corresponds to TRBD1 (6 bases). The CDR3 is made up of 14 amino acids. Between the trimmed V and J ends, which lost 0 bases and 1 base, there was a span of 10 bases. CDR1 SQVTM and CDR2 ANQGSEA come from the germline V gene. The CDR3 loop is CSVEDPGHSYEQYF. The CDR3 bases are TGCAGCGTTGAAGATCCGGGACATTCCTACGAGCAGTACTTC.

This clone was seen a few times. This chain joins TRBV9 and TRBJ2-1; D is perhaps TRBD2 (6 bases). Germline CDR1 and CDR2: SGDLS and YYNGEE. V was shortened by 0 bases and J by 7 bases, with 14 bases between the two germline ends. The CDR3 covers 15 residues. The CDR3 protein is CASSVAGVAENEQFF. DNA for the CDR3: TGTGCCAGCAGCGTAGCTGGGGTAGCGGAAAATGAGCAGTTCTTC.

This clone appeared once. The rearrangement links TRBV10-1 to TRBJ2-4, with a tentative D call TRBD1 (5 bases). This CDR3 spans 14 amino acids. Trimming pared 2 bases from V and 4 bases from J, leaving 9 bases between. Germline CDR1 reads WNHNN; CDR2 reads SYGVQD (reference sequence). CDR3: CASSEGAQKNIQYF. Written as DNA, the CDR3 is TGCGCCAGCAGTGAGGGGGCCCAGAAAAACATTCAGTACTTC.

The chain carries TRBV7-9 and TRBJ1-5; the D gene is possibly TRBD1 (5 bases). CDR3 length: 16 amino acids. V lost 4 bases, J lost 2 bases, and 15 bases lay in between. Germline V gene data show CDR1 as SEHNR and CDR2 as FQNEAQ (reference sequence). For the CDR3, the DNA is TGTGCCAGCAGCTCGGGGTCGGGGGATGGCAATCAGCCCCAGCATTTT. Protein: CASSSGSGDGNQPQHF.